What follows are 20 T cell receptor beta chains derived from one specimen sequenced in a study of shared clonotypes between healthy human individuals (TCRdb year 2020). The library was made by the immunoSEQ multiplex PCR assay. TCRdb carries this immuneACCESS record with in-frame sequences only. Its versions omit some clonotypes, under half of them owing to an unresolved V gene in the studies checked, with the rest unexplained. Within this sample are about 600,000 clones, with around three quarters of them counted one time only. The ten biggest clones cover 12% of the sample. The sequenced sample was PBMCs. The receptors originated from a woman aged 40 to 49 in good health. Some clones in this sample may be carry-over from other donors' samples.

The sample holds a few counts of this clone. The chain recombines TRBV11-2 with TRBJ2-7; D uncertain. CDR3 length equals 11 residues. Trimming cost V 2 bases and J 5 bases, with 4 bases left between them. Germline-derived CDR1 and CDR2 are SGHAT and FQNNGV. CDR3 region: CASSLFDEQYF. DNA of the CDR3: TGTGCCAGCAGCTTATTCGACGAGCAGTACTTC.

With regard to this clone: Other DNA sequences of this sample code for an identical CDR3. J is TRBJ2-5 and V is TRBV7-9; 9 bases are shared with TRBD1. Germline CDR1 reads SEHNR; CDR2 reads FQNEAQ (reference sequence). The V gene end was trimmed by 5 bases and the J gene end by 4 bases; junction bases not matched to a gene: 2. The CDR3 consists of 13 residues. The CDR3, as DNA: TGTGCCAGCAGCCTGACAGGGGGAGAGACCCAGTACTTC. It translates to CASSLTGGETQYF.

The CDR3 sequence is CASSEGTVQETQYF. The CDR3 DNA is TGTGCCAGCAGTGAAGGGACAGTCCAAGAGACCCAGTACTTC. The V call is TRBV25-1, the J call TRBJ2-5, with TRBD1 matching 7 bases. The trim removed 2 bases at V and 1 base at J, leaving 1 base unmatched. This CDR3 is 14 amino acids long. Germline V gene lookup returns CDR1 MGHDK and CDR2 SYGVNS.

This clone was picked up a small number of times. The rearrangement joins TRBV28 to TRBJ2-7, with TRBD2 matching 8 bases. Trimming took 8 bases from V and 4 from J; bases not matched to a gene: 10. The CDR3 spans 14 residues. The germline V gene has CDR1 MDHEN and CDR2 SYDVKM. CDR3 protein: CASRTAGGRYEQYF. The CDR3 nucleotides are TGTGCCAGCCGAACCGCGGGGGGCCGGTACGAGCAGTACTTC.

This clone has a handful of counts. J is TRBJ1-1 and V is TRBV9; 7 bases line up with TRBD1. J was trimmed by 0 bases and V by 6 bases; bases with no gene match: 5. The CDR3 totals 14 residues. Germline CDR1 reads SGDLS; CDR2 reads YYNGEE. For the CDR3, the DNA is TGTGCCAGCACCCTGACAGGGATGAACACTGAAGCTTTCTTT. This codes for CASTLTGMNTEAFF.

The chain recombines TRBV4-3 with TRBJ2-1; 13 bases line up with TRBD2. The CDR3 totals 17 residues. The trim removed 0 bases at V and 3 bases at J, leaving 2 bases unmatched. The V gene's germline CDR1 is LGHNA and CDR2 YSLEER. CDR3 amino acids: CASSQELAGGFYNEQFF. DNA for the CDR3: TGCGCCAGCAGCCAAGAACTAGCGGGAGGGTTCTACAATGAGCAGTTCTTC.

This chain uses TRBV6-1 with TRBJ2-7; TRBD1 matches at 8 bases. Germline values: CDR1 MNHNS, CDR2 SASEGT. With V trimmed by 6 bases and J by 2 bases, 6 bases remained unmatched. The CDR3 is 14 residues long. The CDR3 is CASRTRQGPYEQYF. The CDR3 DNA reads TGTGCCAGCAGGACCCGACAGGGGCCCTACGAGCAGTACTTC.

This clone was seen ten or more times. Its ends do not fully match the called genes, so a read error is possible. The rearrangement joins TRBV6-1 to TRBJ2-3; D is unclear. The CDR3 extends over 17 amino acids. Per the germline V gene, CDR1 is MNHNS and CDR2 is SASEGT. CDR3 in DNA: TGTGCCGGCAGTGAAGCGCAAGGCTCCGGATACACAGATACGCAGTATTTT. It encodes CAGSEAQGSGYTDTQYF.

V is TRBV7-9 and J is TRBJ2-3, with D hard to call. V was clipped by 7 bases and J by 5 bases, with 4 bases between them. This CDR3 has 10 amino acids. Germline V gives CDR1 SEHNR, CDR2 FQNEAQ (reference sequence). The DNA for the CDR3 is TGTGCCAGCATTGGAGATACGCAGTATTTT. Translated, it gives CASIGDTQYF. Filled out from reference TRBV7-9 and TRBJ2-3, the complete variable domain reads DTGVSQNPRHKITKRGQNVTFRCDPISEHNRLYWYRQTLGQGPEFLTYFQNEAQLEKSRLLSDRFSAERPKGSFSTLEIQRTEQGDSAMYLCASIGDTQYFGPGTRLTVL.

The genes are TRBV7-2 and TRBJ2-3, with 12 nucleotides matching TRBD2. The CDR3 has 17 amino acids. The V segment lost 5 bases and the J segment 4 bases; nucleotides outside the gene matches: 10. Germline V CDR1 and CDR2: SGHTA, FQGNSA. CDR3 loop: CASSENPSGRAADTQYF. In nucleotides, the CDR3 is TGTGCCAGCAGCGAGAACCCTAGCGGGAGGGCTGCAGATACGCAGTATTTT.

V is TRBV28 and J is TRBJ2-5; 7 bases line up with TRBD2. The CDR3 is 15 amino acids. Germline CDR1 MDHEN, CDR2 SYDVKM. The ends lost 5 bases at V and 5 bases at J; junction bases unmatched: 11. CDR3: CASSPPHVGGETQYF. CDR3 DNA: TGTGCCAGCAGTCCCCCCCACGTCGGGGGGGAGACCCAGTACTTC.

The chain carries TRBV7-2 and TRBJ1-1; D gene uncertain. The germline CDR1 and CDR2 sequences are SGHTA and FQGNSA. Trimming pared 1 base from V and 5 bases from J, leaving 11 bases between. This CDR3 comprises 14 residues. The CDR3: CASSLGGSRTEAFF. The CDR3 nucleotides are TGTGCCAGCAGCTTAGGGGGTTCGAGGACTGAAGCTTTCTTT.

This clone was counted ten times or more. V and J are TRBV6-5 and TRBJ2-7; maybe TRBD1 (7 bases). CDR3 length: 13 amino acids. In germline, CDR1 is MNHEY, CDR2 SVGAGI. Trimming cost V 7 bases and J 5 bases, with 15 bases left between them. The chain's CDR3 is CASMTGGGDEQYF. As DNA, the CDR3 is TGTGCCAGCATGACCGGAGGGGGCGACGAGCAGTACTTC.

The chain joins TRBV11-2 to TRBJ1-1; D is undetermined. The CDR3 totals 12 residues. Trimming cost V 7 bases and J 4 bases, with 10 bases left between them. In germline, CDR1 is SGHAT, CDR2 FQNNGV. CDR3 residues: CASNPLGTEAFF. CDR3 in DNA: TGTGCCAGCAACCCTTTGGGCACTGAAGCTTTCTTT.

V usage is TRBV7-9 and J usage is TRBJ2-7; 16 positions match TRBD2. The germline CDR1 and CDR2 sequences are SEHNR and FQNEAQ (reference sequence). Trimming at V came to 3 bases and at J to 7 bases, leaving 9 bases not matched to a gene. The CDR3 runs 17 residues. The CDR3 reads CASSLDSGLAGGWEQYF. The CDR3 region has the DNA TGTGCCAGCAGCTTGGACTCGGGACTAGCGGGAGGGTGGGAGCAGTACTTC.

The V call is TRBV28, the J call TRBJ2-2; no clear D. The CDR3 is made up of 17 amino acids. Germline CDR1 and CDR2: MDHEN and SYDVKM. V shed 1 base and J shed 5 bases, with 17 bases lying between them. The CDR3 sequence is CASSLLVAGGVTGELFF. The CDR3, as DNA: TGTGCCAGCAGTTTATTGGTCGCAGGTGGGGTTACCGGGGAGCTGTTTTTT.

The V call is TRBV18, the J call TRBJ2-3, with D possibly being TRBD2 (5 bases). V dropped 2 bases and J dropped 4 bases, with 10 bases sitting between them. The CDR3 extends over 14 amino acids. Looked up from germline, CDR1 is KGHSH and CDR2 is LQKENI. The CDR3 loop reads CASSPGSSSDTQYF. In DNA, the CDR3 is TGTGCCAGCTCACCAGGGTCTAGCTCAGATACGCAGTATTTT.

About this clone itself: A much larger clonotype is one base distant, so this may be a read error. V gene TRBV6-6 combines with J gene TRBJ1-1; tentatively, D is TRBD1 (5 bases). CDR1 is MNHNY and CDR2 is SVGAGI in the germline V gene (reference sequence). This CDR3 has 13 residues. CDR3 amino acids: CAGSYARDGEAFF. CDR3 DNA: TGTGCCGGCAGTTACGCCCGGGACGGTGAAGCTTTCTTT.

Remarks on this clone: A much larger clone differs by one base, so this may be a read error. The chain links TRBV25-1 to TRBJ1-5; possibly TRBD1 for D (5 bases). Per the germline V gene, CDR1 is MGHDK and CDR2 is SYGVNS. The CDR3 totals 16 residues. CDR3 residues: CARTSSGGIDNQPRHF. In DNA, the CDR3 is TGTGCCCGGACGTCATCCGGGGGAATCGACAATCAGCCCCGGCATTTT.

This clone is a singleton in its sample. The rearrangement uses TRBV19 and TRBJ1-5; maybe TRBD1 (5 bases). The CDR3 runs 15 residues. V lost 8 bases and J lost 0, with 14 bases in between. Germline CDR1 and CDR2: LNHDA and SQIVND (reference sequence). The CDR3 DNA reads TGTGCCAGTGGTGCGGGGGGTGCTAGCAATCAGCCCCAGCATTTT. Translation gives CASGAGGASNQPQHF.